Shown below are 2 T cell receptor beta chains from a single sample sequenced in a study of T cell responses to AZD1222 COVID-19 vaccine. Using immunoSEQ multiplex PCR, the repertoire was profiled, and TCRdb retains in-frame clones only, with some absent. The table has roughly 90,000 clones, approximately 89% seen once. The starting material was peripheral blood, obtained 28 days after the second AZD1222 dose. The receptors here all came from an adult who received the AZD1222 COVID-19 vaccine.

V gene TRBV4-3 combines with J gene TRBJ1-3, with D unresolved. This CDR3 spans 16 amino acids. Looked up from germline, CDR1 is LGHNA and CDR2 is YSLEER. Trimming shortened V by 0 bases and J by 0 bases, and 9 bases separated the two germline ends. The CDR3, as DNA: TGCGCCAGCAGCCAAGATTGGCGGAGCTCTGGAAACACCATATATTTT. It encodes CASSQDWRSSGNTIYF.

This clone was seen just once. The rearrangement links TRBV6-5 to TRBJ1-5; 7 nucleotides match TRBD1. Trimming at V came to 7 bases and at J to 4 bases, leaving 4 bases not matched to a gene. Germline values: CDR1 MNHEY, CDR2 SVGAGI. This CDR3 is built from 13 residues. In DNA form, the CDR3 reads TGTGCCAGCATGGGACAGCCAAATCAGCCCCAGCATTTT. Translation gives CASMGQPNQPQHF.